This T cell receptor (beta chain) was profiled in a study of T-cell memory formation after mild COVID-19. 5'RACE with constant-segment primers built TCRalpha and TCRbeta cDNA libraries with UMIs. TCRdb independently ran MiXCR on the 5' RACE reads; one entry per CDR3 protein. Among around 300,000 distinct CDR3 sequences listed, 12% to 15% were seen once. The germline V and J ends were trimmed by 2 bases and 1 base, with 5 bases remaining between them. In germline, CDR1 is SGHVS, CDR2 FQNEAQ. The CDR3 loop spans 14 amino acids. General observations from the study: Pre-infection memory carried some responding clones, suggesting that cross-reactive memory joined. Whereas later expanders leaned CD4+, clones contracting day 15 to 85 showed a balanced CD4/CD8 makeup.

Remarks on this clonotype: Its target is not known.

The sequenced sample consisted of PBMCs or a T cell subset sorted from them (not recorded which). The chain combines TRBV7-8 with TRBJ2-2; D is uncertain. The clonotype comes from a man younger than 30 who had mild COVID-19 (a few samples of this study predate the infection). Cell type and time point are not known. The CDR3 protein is CASSLTQNTGELFF. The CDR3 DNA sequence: TGTGCCAGCAGCTTAACCCAGAACACCGGGGAGCTGTTTTTT.